Listed here is a single T cell receptor (delta chain). The antigen this receptor binds is unknown. No clone much larger than this one lies a single base away; base qualities are absent. Counted from cysteine to phenylalanine, this CDR3 has 21 amino acids. The retained sequence is limited to the CDR3, 63 bases, with the frame set at the first base. Sequences TSWWSYY (CDR1) and QGS (CDR2) are obtained from the germline V gene. Trimming removed 1 base from V and 3 bases from J; the gene matches leave 21 bases unexplained. The data were obtained in a study of Vδ1+ human thymocytes (dated by TCRdb to 2016 to 2018). Notes on the research overall: mRNA-level TRG and TRD CDR3 repertoires of highly purified Vdelta1+ thymocytes from young children were characterised as a data resource. Earlier work had validated the multiplex-based CDR3 amplicon strategy against 5'RACE-based methods for generating CDR3 amplicons.

RNA was isolated using the RNeasy mini kit, and reverse transcription was performed with Superscript III. CDR3 amplicons were produced by multiplex PCR using pooled V-gene forward primers and a constant-region reverse primer with Illumina adaptor overhangs. Amplicons were gel-purified, then indexed with Nextera index primers over about 8 extra PCR cycles and purified with AMPure XP beads. The libraries were sequenced on an Illumina MiSeq using paired-end 250 bp reads, dual indexing and a 20% PhiX spike-in. The study's processing was this. Read quality was checked with FastQC, and TRG read pairs were merged using ea-utils fastq-join. IMGT/HighV-QUEST was used to annotate the sequences, only productive sequences with an unambiguous V-gene assignment were kept, and clonotypes were defined as sequences sharing an identical CDR3 sequence. Downstream analysis used VDJtools 1.1.1, tcR 2.2.3, Treemap and vegan Shannon diversity in R 3.4.4. TCRdb processed the public reads again with the CATT caller, after which rows with matching DNA were combined. Here the V and J calls rest on TCRdb's processing, not on the authors' analysis. The sample yields about 55,000 delta-chain clones; 15% to 20% were counted once. The ten largest clones add up to around 0.5% of the sample.

Overall study results and their limits: Numerous TRG clonotypes were shared among donors (up to about 6.9x10^3), while TRD repertoires were essentially private (a maximum of roughly 100 shared). Around a fifth of thymic TRD sequences were found to be Vdelta2 (and few were Vdelta3) despite high sort purity, in contrast to peripheral blood Vdelta1+ controls. Because no clustering by age or sex was observed, donors were not stratified by these variables in the analyses. The thymic TRG and TRD repertoires appeared highly polyclonal, with Gaussian CDR3 length distributions, in contrast to the oligoclonal repertoires of peripheral blood. Because unexpected Vdelta2 sequences could lead to misinterpretation of bulk repertoire data, the authors recommended using highly purified populations and validating at the single-cell level.

Thymic samples were depleted of alphabeta T cells, then CD3+ TCRVdelta1+ TCRVdelta2- thymocytes were FACS-sorted. A purity of about 98% to 99.6% was achieved for sorted Vdelta1+ thymocytes. The thymic specimens were obtained from 7 or 8 paediatric patients, aged about 5 days to 15 months, who were having corrective cardiac surgery. After the thymic tissue was dispersed, mononuclear cells were isolated using a Histopaque-1077 density gradient. The staining antibodies were anti-TCRVdelta1 clone TS8.2, anti-TCRVdelta2 clone B6, anti-CD3 clone HIT3a and anti-TCRalphabeta clone IP26. The TCR was taken from a boy under three years old who had congenital heart surgery. Sequenced sample: Vdelta1+ gamma-delta thymocytes from the thymus. The cell subset or site label, read with the paper, signifies: FACS-sorted CD3+ TCRalphabeta- TCRVdelta1+ TCRVdelta2- thymocytes. The rearrangement joined TRDV1 to TRDJ1, and TRDD3 aligns with 9 junction nucleotides. The nucleotide sequence reads TGTGCTCTTGGGGAACCTCATCCCACTCTATCTACTAGGGGATACGCCGATAAACTCATCTTT. This codes for CALGEPHPTLSTRGYADKLIF.